This entry concerns a single T cell receptor (beta chain). The antigen is undetermined. The data belong to a study of cytomegalovirus exposure and HLA in healthy donors. This CDR3 has 13 residues. CDR1 and CDR2 from the germline V gene are MNHEY and SMNVEV (reference sequence). Between the trimmed V and J ends, which lost 3 bases and 8 bases, there was a span of 11 bases. Study conclusions and caveats: Reported performance of the classifier showed diagnosis of cytomegalovirus status with high specificity and sensitivity. Associated with cytomegalovirus, according to the listing, were fewer than 200 TCR beta chains. Subsequent analysis revealed that first-cohort TCR clusters tended to co-occur in the 120 validation repertoires.

Measured with immunoSEQ multiplex PCR; TCRdb has only the in-frame clones, and not every one. Of about 220,000 clones in the sample, 88% were seen once. This clonotype was sampled from a woman younger than 30 in good health and CMV-seronegative. Sequencing was carried out using PBMCs. This chain links TRBV27 with TRBJ2-1; possibly TRBD2 for D (5 bases). The CDR3 loop reads CASSFGPSYEQFF. CDR3 sequence (DNA): TGTGCCAGCAGTTTCGGCCCTAGCTATGAGCAGTTCTTC.